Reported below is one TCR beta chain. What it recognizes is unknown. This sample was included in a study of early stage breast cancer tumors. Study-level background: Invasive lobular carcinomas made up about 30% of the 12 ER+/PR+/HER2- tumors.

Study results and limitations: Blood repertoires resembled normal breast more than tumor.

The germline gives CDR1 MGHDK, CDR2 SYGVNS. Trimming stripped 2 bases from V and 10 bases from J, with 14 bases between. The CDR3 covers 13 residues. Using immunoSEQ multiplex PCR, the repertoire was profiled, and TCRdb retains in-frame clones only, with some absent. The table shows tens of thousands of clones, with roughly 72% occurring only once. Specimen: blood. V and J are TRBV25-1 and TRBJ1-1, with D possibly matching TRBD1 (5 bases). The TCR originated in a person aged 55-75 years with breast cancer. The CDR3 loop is CASSEGRGRAAFF. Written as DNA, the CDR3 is TGTGCCAGCAGTGAAGGTAGGGGTCGGGCAGCTTTCTTT.